This T cell receptor (beta chain) originates from a study of T cell changes during pregnancy in multiple sclerosis. Per the germline V gene, CDR1 is SGDLS and CDR2 is YYNGEE. The CDR3 has 13 residues. Trimming removed 0 bases from V and 3 bases from J, with 3 bases in between. Assay: immunoSEQ multiplex PCR; the TCRdb copy retains only in-frame clones and omits some. Seen here are some 97,000 clones, almost 95% observed once, and the top ten hold roughly 0.9%. Sequencing used peripheral blood, obtained before pregnancy. The source is a female donor with multiple sclerosis, enrolled in a pregnancy study. The V call is TRBV9, the J call TRBJ2-2, with D uncertain. The CDR3 region has the DNA TGTGCCAGCAGCGTAGTATACACCGGGGAGCTGTTTTTT. It specifies CASSVVYTGELFF.